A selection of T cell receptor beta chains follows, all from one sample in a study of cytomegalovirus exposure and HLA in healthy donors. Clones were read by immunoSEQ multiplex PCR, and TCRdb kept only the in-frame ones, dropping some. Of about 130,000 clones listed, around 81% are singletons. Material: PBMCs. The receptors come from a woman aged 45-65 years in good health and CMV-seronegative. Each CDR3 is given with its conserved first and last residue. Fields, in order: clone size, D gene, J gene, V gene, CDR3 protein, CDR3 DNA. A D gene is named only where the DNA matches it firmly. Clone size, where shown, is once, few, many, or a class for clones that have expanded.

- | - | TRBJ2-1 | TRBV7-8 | CASSLRTDRTNNEQFF | TGTGCCAGCAGCTTAAGGACGGACAGGACTAACAATGAGCAGTTCTTC
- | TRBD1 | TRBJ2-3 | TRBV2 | CASRKDRGQTDTQYF | TGTGCCAGCAGAAAGGACAGGGGGCAGACAGATACGCAGTATTTT
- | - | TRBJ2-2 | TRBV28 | CASIGGTNTGELFF | TGTGCCAGCATAGGGGGTACGAACACCGGGGAGCTGTTTTTT
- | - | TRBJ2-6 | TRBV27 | CASSSYSGANVLTF | TGTGCCAGCAGTTCTTACTCTGGGGCCAACGTCCTGACTTTC
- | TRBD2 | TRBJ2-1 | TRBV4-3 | CASSLFGTSGSSSYNEQFF | TGCGCCAGCAGCCTTTTCGGGACTAGCGGGAGTAGCTCCTACAATGAGCAGTTCTTC
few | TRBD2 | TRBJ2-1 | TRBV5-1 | CASSTPLAGGHYNEQFF | TGCGCCAGCAGCACCCCACTAGCGGGAGGACACTACAATGAGCAGTTCTTC
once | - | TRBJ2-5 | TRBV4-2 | CASSQASSGSFGGRYQETQYF | TGTGCCAGCAGCCAAGCGTCTAGCGGTTCTTTCGGGGGCAGGTACCAAGAGACCCAGTACTTC
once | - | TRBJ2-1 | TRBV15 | CATSRPSTGNEQFF | TGTGCCACCAGCAGACCTTCCACGGGCAATGAGCAGTTCTTC
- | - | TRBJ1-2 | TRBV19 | CASSPWAGDSYGYTF | TGTGCCAGTAGCCCCTGGGCAGGGGATAGCTATGGCTACACCTTC
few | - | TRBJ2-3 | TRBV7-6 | CASSRGADDTDTQYF | TGTGCCAGCAGCCGTGGGGCGGACGACACAGATACGCAGTATTTT
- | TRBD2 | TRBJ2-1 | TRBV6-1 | CASSESGWGLAGGEQFF | TGTGCCAGCAGTGAGTCTGGGTGGGGACTAGCGGGAGGCGAGCAGTTCTTC
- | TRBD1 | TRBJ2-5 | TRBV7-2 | CASSSGQGAGETQYF | TGTGCCAGCAGCTCCGGACAGGGTGCCGGGGAGACCCAGTACTTC
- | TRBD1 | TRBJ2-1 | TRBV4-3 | CASSQGWTGDYEQFF | TGCGCCAGCAGCCAAGGGTGGACAGGGGATTATGAGCAGTTCTTC
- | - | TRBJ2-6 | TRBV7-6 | CASSPIFSGANVLTF | TGTGCCAGCAGTCCTATATTCTCTGGGGCCAACGTCCTGACTTTC
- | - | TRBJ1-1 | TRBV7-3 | CASSLTPGITEAFF | TGTGCCAGCAGCTTAACCCCGGGAATCACTGAAGCTTTCTTT
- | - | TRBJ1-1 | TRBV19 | CASSMLPPGHKGLYVDFF | TGTGCCAGTAGTATGCTCCCGCCGGGACACAAAGGTTTGTATGTGGATTTCTTT
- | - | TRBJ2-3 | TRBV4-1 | CASSQPGSGTSTDTQYF | TGCGCCAGCAGCCAGCCCGGCAGCGGAACTAGCACAGATACGCAGTATTTT
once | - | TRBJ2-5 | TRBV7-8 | CASGSANGLWEETQYF | TGTGCCAGCGGCTCAGCAAACGGACTATGGGAAGAGACCCAGTACTTC
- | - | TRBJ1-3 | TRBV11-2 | CASSLYRSSGNTIYF | TGTGCCAGCAGCTTATACAGATCCTCTGGAAACACCATATATTTT
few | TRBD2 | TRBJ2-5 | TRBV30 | CAWRGAGLAGETQYF | TGTGCCTGGAGAGGGGCGGGGCTAGCGGGAGAGACCCAGTACTTC
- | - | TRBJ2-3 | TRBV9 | CASSIAPDTQYF | TGTGCCAGCAGCATAGCTCCAGATACGCAGTATTTT
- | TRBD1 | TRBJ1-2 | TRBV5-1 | CASSLGQGDYGYTF | TGCGCCAGCAGCTTGGGACAGGGGGACTATGGCTACACCTTC
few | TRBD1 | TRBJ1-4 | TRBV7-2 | CASSSPDRAPEKLFF | TGTGCCAGCAGCTCCCCGGACAGGGCTCCCGAAAAACTGTTTTTT
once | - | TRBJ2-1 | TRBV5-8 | CASSLGRLVDEQFF | TGTGCCAGCAGCTTGGGACGACTAGTCGATGAGCAGTTCTTC
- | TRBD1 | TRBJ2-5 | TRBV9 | CASSRQGEAQYF | TGTGCCAGCAGCCGACAGGGGGAGGCCCAGTACTTC
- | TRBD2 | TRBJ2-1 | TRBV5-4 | CASSLAGDSTGEQFF | TGTGCCAGCAGCTTAGCGGGAGATTCGACCGGGGAGCAGTTCTTC
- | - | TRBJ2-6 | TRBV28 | CASSLQGPHSGANVLTF | TGTGCCAGCAGTTTACAGGGGCCCCATTCTGGGGCCAACGTCCTGACTTTC
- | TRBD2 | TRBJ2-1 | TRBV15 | CATRPRTSGGGSSYNEQFF | TGTGCCACCAGGCCTCGGACTAGCGGGGGGGGGAGCTCCTACAATGAGCAGTTCTTC
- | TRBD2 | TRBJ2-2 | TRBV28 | CASSLGLAVGELFF | TGTGCCAGCAGTTTGGGACTAGCGGTCGGGGAGCTGTTTTTT
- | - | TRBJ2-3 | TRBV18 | CASSPSDTQYF | TGTGCCAGCTCACCGAGTGATACGCAGTATTTT
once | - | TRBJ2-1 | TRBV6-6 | CASALSGYNEQFF | TGTGCCAGTGCGCTCAGCGGCTACAATGAGCAGTTCTTC
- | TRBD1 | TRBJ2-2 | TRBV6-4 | CASSDTDRANTGELFF | TGTGCCAGCAGTGACACGGACAGGGCCAACACCGGGGAGCTGTTTTTT
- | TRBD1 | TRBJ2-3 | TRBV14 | CASSQPRTGRKNTQYF | TGTGCCAGCAGCCAGCCTCGGACAGGGAGAAAAAATACGCAGTATTTT
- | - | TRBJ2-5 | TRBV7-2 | CASSRGSQETQYF | TGTGCCAGCAGTCGGGGTTCGCAAGAGACCCAGTACTTC
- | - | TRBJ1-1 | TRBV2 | CASGTRTDTEAFF | TGTGCCAGCGGCACCAGGACAGACACTGAAGCTTTCTTT
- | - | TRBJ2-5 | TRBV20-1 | CSATDPGTQYF | TGCAGTGCTACCGACCCGGGGACCCAGTACTTC
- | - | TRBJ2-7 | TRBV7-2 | CASSLSRQSYEQYF | TGTGCCAGCAGCTTATCGAGGCAGAGCTACGAGCAGTACTTC
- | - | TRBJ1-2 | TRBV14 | CASSQDTGTNYGYTF | TGTGCCAGCAGCCAAGATACAGGGACTAACTATGGCTACACCTTC
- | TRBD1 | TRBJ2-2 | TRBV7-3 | CASSLTGTGNTGELFF | TGTGCCAGCAGCTTAACCGGGACAGGAAACACCGGGGAGCTGTTTTTT
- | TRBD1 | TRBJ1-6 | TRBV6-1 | CASSDTGAFAPLHF | TGTGCCAGCAGTGACACAGGGGCCTTCGCACCCCTCCACTTT
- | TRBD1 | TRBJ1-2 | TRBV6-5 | CASRIRTGGGYTF | TGTGCCAGCAGGATTCGGACAGGGGGTGGCTACACCTTC
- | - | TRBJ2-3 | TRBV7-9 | CASSFFERGTDTQYF | TGTGCCAGCAGCTTTTTCGAGAGAGGCACAGATACGCAGTATTTT
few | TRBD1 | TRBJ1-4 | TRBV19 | CASIRTGGIFEKLFF | TGTGCCAGTATTCGTACAGGGGGCATATTTGAAAAACTGTTTTTT
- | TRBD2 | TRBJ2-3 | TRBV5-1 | CASCSGRTITDTQYF | TGCGCCAGCTGTAGCGGGAGAACAATCACAGATACGCAGTATTTT
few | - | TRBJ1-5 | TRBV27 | CASRRDGSNQPQHF | TGTGCCAGCCGGCGGGACGGTAGCAATCAGCCCCAGCATTTT
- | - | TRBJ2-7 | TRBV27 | CASSLFQVQVYEQYF | TGTGCCAGCAGTTTATTCCAGGTACAAGTCTACGAGCAGTACTTC
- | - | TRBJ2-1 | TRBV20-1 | CSALTNYEQFF | TGCAGTGCTTTGACTAATTATGAGCAGTTCTTC
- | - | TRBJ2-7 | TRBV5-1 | CASSWLRDISYEQYF | TGCGCCAGCAGCTGGCTCCGGGACATCTCCTACGAGCAGTACTTC
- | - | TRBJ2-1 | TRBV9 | CASSVGEKVGNEQFF | TGTGCCAGCAGCGTCGGGGAGAAAGTAGGAAATGAGCAGTTCTTC